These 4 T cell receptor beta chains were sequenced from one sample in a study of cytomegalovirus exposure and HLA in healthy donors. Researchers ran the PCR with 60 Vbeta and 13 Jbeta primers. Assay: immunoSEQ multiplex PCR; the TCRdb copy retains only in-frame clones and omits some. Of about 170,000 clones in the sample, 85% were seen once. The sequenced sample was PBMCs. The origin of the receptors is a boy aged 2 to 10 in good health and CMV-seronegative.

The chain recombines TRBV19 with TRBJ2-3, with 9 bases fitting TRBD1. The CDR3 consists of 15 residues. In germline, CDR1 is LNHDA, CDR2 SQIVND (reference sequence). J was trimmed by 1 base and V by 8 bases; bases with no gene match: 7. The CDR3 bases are TGTGCCAGTTCCTCCGGACAGGGGCGCACAGATACGCAGTATTTT. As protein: CASSSGQGRTDTQYF. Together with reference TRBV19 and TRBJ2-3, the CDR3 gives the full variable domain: DGGITQSPKYLFRKEGQNVTLSCEQNLNHDAMYWYRQDPGQGLRLIYYSQIVNDFQKGDIAEGYSVSREKKESFPLTVTSAQKNPTAFYLCASSSGQGRTDTQYFGPGTRLTVL.

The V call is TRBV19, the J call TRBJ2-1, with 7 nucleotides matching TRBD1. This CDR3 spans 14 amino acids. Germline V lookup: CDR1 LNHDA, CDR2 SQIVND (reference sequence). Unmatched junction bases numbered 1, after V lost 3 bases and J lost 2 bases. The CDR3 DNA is TGTGCCAGTAGTATCAGGGGGACCTACAATGAGCAGTTCTTC. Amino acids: CASSIRGTYNEQFF.

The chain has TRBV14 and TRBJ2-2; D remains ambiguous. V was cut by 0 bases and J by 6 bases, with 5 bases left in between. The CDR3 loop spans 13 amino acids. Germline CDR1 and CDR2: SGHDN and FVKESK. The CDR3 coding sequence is TGTGCCAGCAGCCAAGATCTAGCCGGGGAGCTGTTTTTT. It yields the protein CASSQDLAGELFF. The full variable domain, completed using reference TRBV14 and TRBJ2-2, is EAGVTQFPSHSVIEKGQTVTLRCDPISGHDNLYWYRRVMGKEIKFLLHFVKESKQDESGMPNNRFLAERTGGTYSTLKVQPAELEDSGVYFCASSQDLAGELFFGEGSRLTVL.

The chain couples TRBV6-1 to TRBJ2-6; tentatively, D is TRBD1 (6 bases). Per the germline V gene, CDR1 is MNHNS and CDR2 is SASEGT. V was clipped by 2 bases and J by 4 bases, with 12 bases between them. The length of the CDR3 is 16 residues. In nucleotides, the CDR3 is TGTGCCAGCAGTGAAAGTAAGGGGGTGGGGGCCAACGTCCTGACTTTC. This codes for CASSESKGVGANVLTF.